This passage covers 22 T cell receptor beta chains from one sample sequenced in a study of OX40 agonist ivuxolimab in advanced cancers. TCRdb keeps only in-frame clones here, not all; method: immunoSEQ multiplex PCR. This table has some 34,000 clones, approximately 88% appearing once. The source material was CD4+ or CD8+ T cells sorted from blood, sampled in a trial of the OX40 agonist ivuxolimab. The receptors were gathered from an adult with an advanced solid tumor such as melanoma, head and neck, liver or kidney cancer.

This clone was observed a single time. The CDR3 is CASSFSLAASTDTQYF. For the CDR3, the DNA is TGTGCCAGCAGTTTCTCACTAGCGGCTAGCACAGATACGCAGTATTTT. The V gene is TRBV27, the J gene TRBJ2-3; 8 positions match TRBD2. From germline, CDR1 is MNHEY and CDR2 SMNVEV (reference sequence). J gave up 0 bases and V 3 bases, and 5 bases lay outside the gene matches. The CDR3 extends over 16 amino acids.

Remarks on this clone: An end of the junction differs from the germline gene, which may be a read error. V gene TRBV5-1 combines with J gene TRBJ2-7; 8 bases match TRBD1. The CDR3 spans 16 residues. Germline CDR1 is SGHRS and CDR2 is YFSETQ. CDR3 residues: CASSLNRDRPSDEQYF. CDR3 DNA sequence: TGCGCCAGCAGCTTAAACCGGGACAGGCCCTCCGACGAGCAGTACTTC.

CDR3 protein: CASSGGTGAEQYF. CDR3 bases: TGTGCCAGCAGCGGAGGGACAGGGGCCGAGCAGTACTTC. The chain couples TRBV13 to TRBJ2-7, with 10 positions matching TRBD1. The V gene end was trimmed by 5 bases and the J gene end by 6 bases; junction bases not matched to a gene: 4. This CDR3 region has 13 residues. The V gene's germline CDR1 is PRHDT and CDR2 FYEKMQ (reference sequence).

The gene calls are TRBV28 and TRBJ2-7; no clear D. Trimming took 1 base from V and 7 from J, leaving 14 bases between them. In germline, CDR1 is MDHEN, CDR2 SYDVKM. The CDR3 length is 14 residues. CDR3 nucleotides: TGTGCCAGCAGTTTATACAGCCTCATAGGGGAGCAGTACTTC. Amino acids: CASSLYSLIGEQYF. The full variable domain, with the rest looked up from reference TRBV28 and TRBJ2-7, is DVKVTQSSRYLVKRTGEKVFLECVQDMDHENMFWYRQDPGLGLRLIYFSYDVKMKEKGDIPEGYSVSREKKERFSLILESASTNQTSMYLCASSLYSLIGEQYFGPGTRLTVT.

A few counts support this clone. V and J are TRBV4-1 and TRBJ1-2; 8 nucleotides match TRBD1. V trimming: 4 bases; J trimming: 1 base; junction bases outside the gene matches: 2. The germline V gene has CDR1 MGHRA and CDR2 YSYEKL. The CDR3 length is 14 residues. In DNA, the CDR3 is TGCGCCAGCAGCCGGACAGGGAGTAACTATGGCTACACCTTC. Amino acid sequence: CASSRTGSNYGYTF.

This chain links TRBV5-6 with TRBJ1-1, with 9 bases aligning to TRBD1. V was clipped by 3 bases and J by 1 base; unmatched bases: 1. The CDR3 totals 14 residues. Germline V CDR1 and CDR2: SGHDT, YYEEEE. The CDR3 DNA reads as TGTGCCAGCAGCTGGGACAGGGAGAACACTGAAGCTTTCTTT. Protein sequence: CASSWDRENTEAFF.

The gene calls are TRBV7-9 and TRBJ2-5, with 8 bases fitting TRBD1. Germline V gives CDR1 SEHNR, CDR2 FQNEAQ (reference sequence). This CDR3 is built from 14 residues. The ends lost 1 base at V and 2 bases at J; junction bases unmatched: 0. CDR3 protein: CASSLDRGQETQYF. In nucleotides, the CDR3 is TGTGCCAGCAGCTTAGACAGGGGGCAAGAGACCCAGTACTTC.

V usage is TRBV27 and J usage is TRBJ1-5; D may be TRBD1 (6 bases). V was pared by 5 bases and J by 5 bases, with 13 bases between. The CDR3 is 14 residues long. Germline-derived CDR1 and CDR2 are MNHEY and SMNVEV (reference sequence). The CDR3 coding sequence is TGTGCCAGCAGTCCCGGGGGGGCCTATCAGCCCCAGCATTTT. This translates into CASSPGGAYQPQHF.

This chain uses TRBV7-3 with TRBJ2-1, with D unclear. The CDR3 spans 13 residues. V was shortened by 2 bases and J by 7 bases, with 9 bases between the two germline ends. The V gene's germline CDR1 is SGHTA and CDR2 FQGTGA. The DNA for the CDR3 is TGTGCCAGCAGCTTAGGTGGAGAGAATGAGCAGTTCTTC. Amino acids: CASSLGGENEQFF.

V and J are TRBV9 and TRBJ2-5; no clear D gene. Trimming stripped 0 bases from V and 5 bases from J, with 8 bases between. CDR3 length: 13 residues. CDR1 is SGDLS, CDR2 YYNGEE, per germline. As DNA, the CDR3 is TGTGCCAGCAGCGTAGCGTGGCGGGAGACCCAGTACTTC. This sequence encodes CASSVAWRETQYF.

The DNA of the CDR3 is TGTGCCACCAGCAGAGAGGGATCGGGGGCAAGCAATGAGCAGTTCTTC. Residues: CATSREGSGASNEQFF. This chain links TRBV15 with TRBJ2-1; D might be TRBD1 or TRBD2, each matching 6 bases. Germline V lookup: CDR1 LNHNV, CDR2 YYDKDF (reference sequence). V was trimmed by 0 bases and J by 6 bases, leaving 15 bases between them. The CDR3 consists of 16 residues.

The J gene is TRBJ2-1, the V gene TRBV2; 10 nucleotides match TRBD2. V trimming: 10 bases; J trimming: 3 bases; junction bases outside the gene matches: 9. Germline V gene sequence: CDR1 SNHLY, CDR2 FYNNEI. The CDR3 totals 15 residues. CDR3 nucleotide sequence: TGTGCCACTAGACCCACTAGCGGGGACTACAATGAGCAGTTCTTC. Amino acid sequence: CATRPTSGDYNEQFF.

The rearrangement uses TRBV19 and TRBJ2-1; 12 bases line up with TRBD1. V was clipped by 5 bases and J by 7 bases; unmatched bases: 6. Germline V CDR1 and CDR2: LNHDA, SQIVND (reference sequence). The CDR3 covers 15 residues. CDR3 residues: CASSYRDRGRNEQFF. CDR3 DNA: TGTGCCAGTAGTTACCGGGACAGGGGGCGAAATGAGCAGTTCTTC.

This clone has more than one count but fewer than ten. The J gene is TRBJ2-1, the V gene TRBV30; D unclear. Trimming cost V 3 bases and J 4 bases, with 4 bases left between them. Germline values: CDR1 GTSNPN, CDR2 SVGIG (reference sequence). There are 11 residues in the CDR3. The CDR3 DNA sequence: TGTGCCTGGAGAGATTACAATGAGCAGTTCTTC. Its translation: CAWRDYNEQFF. Together with reference TRBV30 and TRBJ2-1, the CDR3 gives the full variable domain: SQTIHQWPATLVQPVGSPLSLECTVEGTSNPNLYWYRQAAGRGLQLLFYSVGIGQISSEVPQNLSASRPQDRQFILSSKKLLLSDSGFYLCAWRDYNEQFFGPGTRLTVL.

This chain connects TRBV29-1 to TRBJ2-5, with 7 bases lining up with TRBD1. From germline, CDR1 is SQVTM and CDR2 ANQGSEA. The junction had 4 bases not matched to a gene; V was cut back by 6 bases and J by 3 bases. This CDR3 comprises 12 residues. The CDR3 region has the DNA TGCAGCGTCCCCACAGGGGAAGAGACCCAGTACTTC. Translated: CSVPTGEETQYF.

Written as DNA, the CDR3 is TGTGCCACCAGCAGAGAGGGGCAGGGCCAAGAGACCCAGTACTTC. The encoded protein is CATSREGQGQETQYF. V gene TRBV15 combines with J gene TRBJ2-5; D is possibly TRBD1 (5 bases). CDR3 length: 15 residues. The V end was cut by 0 bases, the J end by 1 base, with 9 bases between. Looked up from germline, CDR1 is LNHNV and CDR2 is YYDKDF (reference sequence). The full variable domain, with the rest looked up from reference TRBV15 and TRBJ2-5, is DAMVIQNPRYQVTQFGKPVTLSCSQTLNHNVMYWYQQKSSQAPKLLFHYYDKDFNNEADTPDNFQSRRPNTSFCFLDIRSPGLGDTAMYLCATSREGQGQETQYFGPGTRLLVL.

J is TRBJ2-5 and V is TRBV5-1, with TRBD2 identical over 13 bases. The length of the CDR3 is 17 residues. J gave up 5 bases and V 2 bases, and 9 bases lay outside the gene matches. CDR1 and CDR2 from the germline V gene are SGHRS and YFSETQ. CDR3 coding DNA: TGCGCCAGCAGCTTTCGAGGACTAGCGGGAGAGGGGGAGACCCAGTACTTC. Translated: CASSFRGLAGEGETQYF.

J is TRBJ1-3 and V is TRBV28; D unresolved. CDR3 length equals 14 residues. Trimming stripped 7 bases from V and 0 bases from J, with 10 bases between. CDR1 is MDHEN and CDR2 is SYDVKM in the germline V gene. The CDR3 region is CASKSPGSGNTIYF. In nucleotides, the CDR3 is TGTGCCAGCAAGTCTCCAGGCTCTGGAAACACCATATATTTT.

The chain uses TRBV7-8 and TRBJ2-7; tentative D call: TRBD2 (6 bases). Germline values: CDR1 SGHVS, CDR2 FQNEAQ. Trimming removed 4 bases from V and 3 bases from J, with 19 bases in between. The CDR3 runs to 16 residues. The CDR3 sequence: CASSSPGEGTRYEQYF. The CDR3 DNA follows: TGTGCCAGCAGCTCCCCGGGAGAGGGGACCCGCTACGAGCAGTACTTC.

The chain links TRBV28 to TRBJ1-5; 7 bases are shared with TRBD1. There are 15 residues in the CDR3. Per germline, CDR1 MDHEN and CDR2 SYDVKM. V was pared by 6 bases and J by 10 bases, with 15 bases of the junction left unmatched. CDR3 in amino acids: CASSQNRGQRSPQHF. The CDR3 DNA is TGTGCCAGCAGCCAGAACAGGGGTCAGAGGTCACCCCAGCATTTT.

J is TRBJ2-5 and V is TRBV30; 7 positions match TRBD2. The V and J ends lost 8 bases and 3 bases, in that order; junction bases with no gene match: 12. The CDR3 is made up of 14 amino acids. The germline V gene has CDR1 GTSNPN and CDR2 SVGIG (reference sequence). Written as DNA, the CDR3 is TGTGCCAACGGATCGACTAGCCTTAAAGAGACCCAGTACTTC. It translates to CANGSTSLKETQYF.

The J gene is TRBJ2-1, the V gene TRBV28; TRBD2 matches at 9 bases. The CDR3 spans 14 residues. Germline trimming cut 11 bases from V and 5 bases from J; bases unmatched to any gene: 10. Germline lookup yields CDR1 MDHEN and CDR2 SYDVKM. The CDR3 DNA reads TGTGCCGGGCAACTGGCGGGAGGGGACAATGAGCAGTTCTTC. Encoded protein: CAGQLAGGDNEQFF.